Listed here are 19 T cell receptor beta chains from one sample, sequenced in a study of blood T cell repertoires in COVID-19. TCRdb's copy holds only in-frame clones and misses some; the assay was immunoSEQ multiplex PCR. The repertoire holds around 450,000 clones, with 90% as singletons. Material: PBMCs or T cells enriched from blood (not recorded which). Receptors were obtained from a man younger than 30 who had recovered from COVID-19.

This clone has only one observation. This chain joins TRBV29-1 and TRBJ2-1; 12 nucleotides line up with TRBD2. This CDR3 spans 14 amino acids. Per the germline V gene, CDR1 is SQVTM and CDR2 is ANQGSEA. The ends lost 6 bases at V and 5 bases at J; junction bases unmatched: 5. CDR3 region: CSVSTSGSNNEQFF. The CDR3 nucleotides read TGCAGCGTGTCGACTAGCGGGAGTAACAATGAGCAGTTCTTC.

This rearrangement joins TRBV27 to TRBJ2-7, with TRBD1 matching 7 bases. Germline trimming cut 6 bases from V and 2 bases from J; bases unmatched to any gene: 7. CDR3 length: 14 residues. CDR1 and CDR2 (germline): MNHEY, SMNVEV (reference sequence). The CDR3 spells CASRETGTAYEQYF. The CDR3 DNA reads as TGTGCCAGCAGAGAGACCGGGACAGCCTACGAGCAGTACTTC.

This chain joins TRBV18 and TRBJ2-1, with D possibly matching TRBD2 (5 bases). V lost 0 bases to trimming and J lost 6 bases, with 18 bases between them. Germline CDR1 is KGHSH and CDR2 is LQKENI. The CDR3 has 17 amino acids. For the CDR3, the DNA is TGTGCCAGCTCACCACCGACTACAACCCATACCGTCAATGAGCAGTTCTTC. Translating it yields CASSPPTTTHTVNEQFF.

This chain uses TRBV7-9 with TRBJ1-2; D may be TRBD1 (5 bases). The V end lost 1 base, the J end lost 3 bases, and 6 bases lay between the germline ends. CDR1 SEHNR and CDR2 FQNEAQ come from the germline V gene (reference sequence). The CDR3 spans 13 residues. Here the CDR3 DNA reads TGTGCCAGCAGCTTAGGGGGGGACTATGGCTACACCTTC. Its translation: CASSLGGDYGYTF. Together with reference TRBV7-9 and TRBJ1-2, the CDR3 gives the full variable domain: DTGVSQNPRHKITKRGQNVTFRCDPISEHNRLYWYRQTLGQGPEFLTYFQNEAQLEKSRLLSDRFSAERPKGSFSTLEIQRTEQGDSAMYLCASSLGGDYGYTFGSGTRLTVV.

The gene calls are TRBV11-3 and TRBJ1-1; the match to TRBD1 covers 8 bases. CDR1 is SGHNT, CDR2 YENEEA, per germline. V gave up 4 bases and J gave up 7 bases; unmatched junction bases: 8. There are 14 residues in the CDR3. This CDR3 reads CASSWGQESDEAFF. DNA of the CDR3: TGTGCCAGCAGCTGGGGACAGGAGAGTGATGAAGCTTTCTTT. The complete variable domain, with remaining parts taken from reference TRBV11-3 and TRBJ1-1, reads EAGVVQSPRYKIIEKKQPVAFWCNPISGHNTLYWYLQNLGQGPELLIRYENEEAVDDSQLPKDRFSAERLKGVDSTLKIQPAELGDSAVYLCASSWGQESDEAFFGQGTRLTVV.

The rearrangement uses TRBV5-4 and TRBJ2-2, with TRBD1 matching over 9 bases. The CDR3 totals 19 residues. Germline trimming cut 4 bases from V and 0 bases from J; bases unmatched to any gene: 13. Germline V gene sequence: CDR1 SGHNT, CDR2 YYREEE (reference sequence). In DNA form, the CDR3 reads TGTGCCAGCAGCCCGCCCGACAGGGGGTGGCCCACGAACACCGGGGAGCTGTTTTTT. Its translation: CASSPPDRGWPTNTGELFF.

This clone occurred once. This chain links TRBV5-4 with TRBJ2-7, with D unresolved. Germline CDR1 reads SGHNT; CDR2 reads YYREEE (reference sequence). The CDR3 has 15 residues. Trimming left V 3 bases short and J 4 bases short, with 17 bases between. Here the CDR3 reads CASSSSTGGLYEQYF. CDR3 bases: TGTGCCAGCAGCTCTTCGACGGGTGGTCTATACGAGCAGTACTTC.

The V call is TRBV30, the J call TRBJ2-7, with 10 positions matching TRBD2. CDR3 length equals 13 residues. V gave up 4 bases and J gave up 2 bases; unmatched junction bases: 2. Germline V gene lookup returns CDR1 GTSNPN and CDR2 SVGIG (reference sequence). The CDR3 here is CAWTLAGAYEQYF. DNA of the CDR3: TGTGCCTGGACTCTAGCGGGAGCCTACGAGCAGTACTTC.

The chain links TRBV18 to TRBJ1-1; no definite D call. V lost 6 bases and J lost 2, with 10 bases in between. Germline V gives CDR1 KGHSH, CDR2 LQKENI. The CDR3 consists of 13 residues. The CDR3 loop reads CASSTQKNTEAFF. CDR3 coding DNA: TGTGCCAGCTCCACACAGAAAAACACTGAAGCTTTCTTT.

The CDR3 spells CASSRGQGRGFSYEQYF. In DNA, the CDR3 is TGTGCCAGCTCACGCGGACAGGGGAGAGGGTTTTCCTACGAGCAGTACTTC. The rearrangement links TRBV18 to TRBJ2-7; TRBD1 aligns across 9 bases. Trimming at V came to 4 bases and at J to 1 base, leaving 11 bases not matched to a gene. The germline V gene encodes CDR1 KGHSH and CDR2 LQKENI. The CDR3 has 17 amino acids.

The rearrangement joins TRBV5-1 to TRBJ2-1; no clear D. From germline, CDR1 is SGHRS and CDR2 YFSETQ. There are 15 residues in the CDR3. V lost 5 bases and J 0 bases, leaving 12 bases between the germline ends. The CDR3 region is CASRPDSSSYNEQFF. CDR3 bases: TGCGCCAGCAGACCCGACTCGAGCTCCTACAATGAGCAGTTCTTC. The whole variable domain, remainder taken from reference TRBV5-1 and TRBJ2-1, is KAGVTQTPRYLIKTRGQQVTLSCSPISGHRSVSWYQQTPGQGLQFLFEYFSETQRNKGNFPGRFSGRQFSNSRSEMNVSTLELGDSALYLCASRPDSSSYNEQFFGPGTRLTVL.

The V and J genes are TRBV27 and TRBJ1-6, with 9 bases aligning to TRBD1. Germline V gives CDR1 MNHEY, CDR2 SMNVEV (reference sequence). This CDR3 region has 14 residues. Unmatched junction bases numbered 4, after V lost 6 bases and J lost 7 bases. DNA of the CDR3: TGTGCCAGCAGGCGGGACAGGGAAAATTCACCCCTCCACTTT. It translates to CASRRDRENSPLHF.

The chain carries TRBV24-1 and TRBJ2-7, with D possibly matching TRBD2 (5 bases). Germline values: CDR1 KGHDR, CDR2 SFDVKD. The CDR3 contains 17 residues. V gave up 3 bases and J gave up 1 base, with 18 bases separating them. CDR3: CATSDEGSGRRSYEQYF. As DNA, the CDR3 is TGTGCCACCAGTGATGAGGGCAGCGGACGGAGATCCTACGAGCAGTACTTC.

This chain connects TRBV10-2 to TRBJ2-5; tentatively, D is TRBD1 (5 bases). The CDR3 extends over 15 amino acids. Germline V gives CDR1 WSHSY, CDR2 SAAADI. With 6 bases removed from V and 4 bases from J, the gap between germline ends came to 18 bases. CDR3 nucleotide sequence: TGCGCCAGCAGCGGCCCAAGGGGTTGGGGAGAGACCCAGTACTTC. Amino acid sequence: CASSGPRGWGETQYF.

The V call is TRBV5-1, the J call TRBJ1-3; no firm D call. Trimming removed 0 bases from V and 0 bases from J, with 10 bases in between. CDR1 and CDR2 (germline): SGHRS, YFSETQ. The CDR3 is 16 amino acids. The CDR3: CASSLAKGDSGNTIYF. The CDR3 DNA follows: TGCGCCAGCAGCTTGGCCAAGGGAGACTCTGGAAACACCATATATTTT. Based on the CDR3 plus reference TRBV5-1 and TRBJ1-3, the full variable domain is KAGVTQTPRYLIKTRGQQVTLSCSPISGHRSVSWYQQTPGQGLQFLFEYFSETQRNKGNFPGRFSGRQFSNSRSEMNVSTLELGDSALYLCASSLAKGDSGNTIYFGEGSWLTVV.

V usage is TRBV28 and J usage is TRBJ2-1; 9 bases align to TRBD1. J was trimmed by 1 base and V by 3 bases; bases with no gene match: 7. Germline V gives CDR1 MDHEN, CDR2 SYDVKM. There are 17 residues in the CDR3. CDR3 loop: CASSLPTGTGSYNEQFF. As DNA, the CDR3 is TGTGCCAGCAGTTTGCCTACCGGGACAGGGTCCTACAATGAGCAGTTCTTC.

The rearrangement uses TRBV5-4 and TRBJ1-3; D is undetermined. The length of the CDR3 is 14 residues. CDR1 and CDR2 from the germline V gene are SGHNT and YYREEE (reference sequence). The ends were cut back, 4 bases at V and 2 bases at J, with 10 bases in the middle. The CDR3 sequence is CASSAGGTGNTIYF. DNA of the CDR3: TGTGCCAGCAGCGCGGGCGGTACTGGAAACACCATATATTTT.

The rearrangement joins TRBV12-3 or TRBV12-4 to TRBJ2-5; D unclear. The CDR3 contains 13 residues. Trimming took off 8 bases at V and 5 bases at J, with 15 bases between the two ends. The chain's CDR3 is CASRSSVMETQYF. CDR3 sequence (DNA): TGTGCCAGCCGGTCCTCGGTCATGGAGACCCAGTACTTC.

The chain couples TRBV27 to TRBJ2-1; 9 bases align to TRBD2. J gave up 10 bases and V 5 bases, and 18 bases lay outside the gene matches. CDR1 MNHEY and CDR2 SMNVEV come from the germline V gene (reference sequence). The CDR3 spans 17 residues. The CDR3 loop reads CASSPRLSGTSLSEQFF. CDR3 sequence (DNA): TGTGCCAGCAGTCCCCGTTTGTCCGGGACTAGCCTAAGCGAGCAGTTCTTC.